This T cell receptor (beta chain) appears in the sequencing data of a study of blood T cell repertoires in COVID-19. TCRdb keeps only in-frame clones here, not all; method: immunoSEQ multiplex PCR. This table holds under 75,000 clones, around 85% found once. The receptor was isolated from a woman in her 70s with acute or convalescent COVID-19. The sequencing sample was made of peripheral blood.

For the CDR3, the DNA is TGTGCCACCGGGACAGGGGCGGTGAACACTGAAGCTTTCTTT. Translation gives CATGTGAVNTEAFF. The rearrangement uses TRBV10-3 and TRBJ1-1, with 10 bases identical to TRBD1. The germline V gene has CDR1 ENHRY and CDR2 SYGVKD. J was trimmed by 0 bases and V by 10 bases; bases with no gene match: 5. This CDR3 comprises 14 residues.